This entry is about one TCR beta chain. Its antigen remains undetermined. Per-nucleotide qualities are absent, and no much larger clonotype sits a single base away. The entry originates in a study of technical replicates of blood from a few donors (dated by TCRdb to about 2017). The library was built by means of the immunoSEQ multiplex PCR assay. Held by TCRdb, this immuneACCESS table contains in-frame sequences only and omits some clones. Under half of the omission traces to an unresolved V gene where checked; the cause of the rest is unknown. Here the sample has 79,000 or so clones; roughly 96% occur a single time. The top ten clones comprise less than 0.35% of the sample. Reading from cysteine to phenylalanine, the CDR3 counts 15 amino acids. The read is trimmed to its CDR3 DNA, 45 bases read in frame from base 1. Trimmed from V: 0 bases; trimmed from J: 4 bases; junction bases lacking a gene match: 5. CDR1 SGHNT and CDR2 YYREEE are derived from the germline V gene (reference sequence).

The V and J segments used are TRBV5-4 and TRBJ1-2, with 8 bases aligning to TRBD1. The TCR comes from a human donor in good health. The sample was T cells isolated from PBMCs. The DNA reads TGTGCCAGCAGCTTGGAGGACAGGGACCTCTATGGCTACACCTTC. Translated, this is CASSLEDRDLYGYTF.